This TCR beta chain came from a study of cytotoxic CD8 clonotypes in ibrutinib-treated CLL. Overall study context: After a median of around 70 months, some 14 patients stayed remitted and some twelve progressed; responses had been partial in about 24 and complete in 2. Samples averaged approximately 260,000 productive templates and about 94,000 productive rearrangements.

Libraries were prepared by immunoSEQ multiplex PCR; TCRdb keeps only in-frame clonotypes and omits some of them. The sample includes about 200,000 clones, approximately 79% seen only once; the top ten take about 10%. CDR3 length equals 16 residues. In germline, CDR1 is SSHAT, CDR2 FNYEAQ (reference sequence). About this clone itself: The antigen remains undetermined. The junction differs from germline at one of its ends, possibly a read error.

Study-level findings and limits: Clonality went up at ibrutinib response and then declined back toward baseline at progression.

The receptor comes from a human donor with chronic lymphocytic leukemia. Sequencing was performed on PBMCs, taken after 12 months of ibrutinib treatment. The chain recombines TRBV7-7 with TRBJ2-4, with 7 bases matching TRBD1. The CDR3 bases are TGTGCTAGCAGCTCCCAGGGGGATCTAGCCAAAAACATTCAGTACTTC. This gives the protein CASSSQGDLAKNIQYF.